This record covers a single T cell receptor beta chain. This record comes from a study of blood T cell repertoires in COVID-19. The method was immunoSEQ multiplex PCR; TCRdb's version includes in-frame clones alone and lacks a portion of them. The sample contains 300,000 to 350,000 clones, 80% to 95% of which appear only once. CDR3 length: 16 amino acids. The junction had 7 bases not matched to a gene; V was cut back by 5 bases and J by 0 bases. Germline assignment: CDR1 SGHTA and CDR2 FQGNSA. The sequencing input was peripheral blood. This TCR came from a woman aged 30 to 39 with COVID-19, enrolled during active disease. The genes are TRBV7-2 and TRBJ1-3; 7 nucleotides line up with TRBD1. Here the CDR3 reads CASSLSAGGSGNTIYF. The DNA for the CDR3 is TGTGCCAGCAGCCTATCTGCAGGGGGCTCTGGAAACACCATATATTTT.